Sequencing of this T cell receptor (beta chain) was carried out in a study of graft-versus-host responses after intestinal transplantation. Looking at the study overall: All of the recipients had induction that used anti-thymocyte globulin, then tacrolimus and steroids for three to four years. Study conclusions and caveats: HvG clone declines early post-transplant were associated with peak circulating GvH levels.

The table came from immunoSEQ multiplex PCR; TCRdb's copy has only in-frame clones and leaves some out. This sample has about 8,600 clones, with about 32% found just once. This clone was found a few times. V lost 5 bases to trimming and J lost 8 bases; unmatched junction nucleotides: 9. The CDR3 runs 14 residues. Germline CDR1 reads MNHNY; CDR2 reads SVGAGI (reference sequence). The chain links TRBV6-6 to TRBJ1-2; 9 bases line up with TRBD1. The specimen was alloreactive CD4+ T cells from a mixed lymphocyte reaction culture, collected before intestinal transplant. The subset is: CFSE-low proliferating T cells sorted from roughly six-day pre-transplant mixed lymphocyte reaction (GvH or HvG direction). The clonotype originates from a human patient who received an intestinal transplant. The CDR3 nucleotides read TGTGCCAGCAGTCTCCGGGACAGGGTAAACGGCTACACCTTC. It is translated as CASSLRDRVNGYTF.